Below, 23 T cell receptor beta chains from the same sample are listed, as sequenced in a study of T cells in Graves' hyperthyroidism and ophthalmopathy. There were TCR beta CDR3 regions amplified from RNA transcripts. A first-round RT-PCR of the TCR CDR3 used the HTBI primer set. MiXCR, run by TCRdb on the multiplex PCR reads, gives a single entry per CDR3 protein. The sample shows around 560,000 distinct CDR3 sequences, approximately 16% of them seen only once. The sequenced material came from blood. These receptor sequences come from a woman under 30 with Graves' hyperthyroidism.

In this sample, this clonotype turned up a few times. The CDR3 nucleotides read TGTGCCAGCAGCTTAGCGCGTCCGAACTCTGGGGCCAACGTCCTGACTTTC. This gives the protein CASSLARPNSGANVLTF. The chain has TRBV7-9 and TRBJ2-6; D unclear. Trimming left V 0 bases short and J 0 bases short, with 9 bases between. Looked up from germline, CDR1 is SEHNR and CDR2 is FQNEAQ (reference sequence). CDR3 size: 17 residues.

This clonotype was seen a handful of times. V and J are TRBV7-8 and TRBJ1-5; tentatively, D is TRBD1 (5 bases). The CDR3 is made up of 16 amino acids. CDR1 and CDR2 (germline): SGHVS, FQNEAQ. V lost 0 bases and J lost 1, with 10 bases in between. The CDR3, as DNA: TGTGCCAGCAGCTTAGCATGGGGCGTCAGCAATCAGCCCCAGCATTTT. Its translation: CASSLAWGVSNQPQHF.

The V call is TRBV7-9, the J call TRBJ1-1; perhaps TRBD1 as D (5 bases). CDR3 size: 14 residues. Per the germline V gene, CDR1 is SEHNR and CDR2 is FQNEAQ (reference sequence). V was shortened by 7 bases and J by 4 bases, with 16 bases between the two germline ends. The CDR3 region has the DNA TGTGCCAGCACCCCCCAGCCGGGGGGCACTGAAGCTTTCTTT. Amino acids: CASTPQPGGTEAFF. Full variable domain (missing parts from reference TRBV7-9 and TRBJ1-1): DTGVSQNPRHKITKRGQNVTFRCDPISEHNRLYWYRQTLGQGPEFLTYFQNEAQLEKSRLLSDRFSAERPKGSFSTLEIQRTEQGDSAMYLCASTPQPGGTEAFFGQGTRLTVV.

Only a few counts were recorded for this clonotype. J is TRBJ1-2 and V is TRBV20-1; D may be TRBD1 (5 bases). The germline gives CDR1 DFQATT, CDR2 SNEGSKA (reference sequence). The CDR3 is made up of 14 amino acids. Trimming cost V 6 bases and J 2 bases, with 16 bases left between them. The CDR3 is CSATAGTLNYGYTF. As DNA, the CDR3 is TGCAGTGCAACCGCCGGGACGCTCAACTATGGCTACACCTTC.

V is TRBV6-2 or TRBV6-3 and J is TRBJ2-7; D is unclear. The CDR3 runs to 15 residues. V was trimmed by 2 bases and J by 6 bases, leaving 17 bases between them. CDR1 and CDR2 from the germline V gene are MNHEY and SVGEGT. The CDR3: CASSYAMSGVGEQYF. The CDR3 DNA follows: TGTGCCAGCAGTTACGCCATGTCAGGAGTCGGCGAGCAGTACTTC.

A remark on this clonotype: The germline gene is not matched at one end of the junction; a read error may be the cause. The V gene is TRBV12-3 or TRBV12-4, the J gene TRBJ1-2; maybe TRBD1 (5 bases). This CDR3 spans 14 amino acids. CDR3 coding DNA: TGTGCCAGCAGCTTAGGTATGGGGGACTATGGCTACACCTTC. Translating gives CASSLGMGDYGYTF.

This chain joins TRBV4-2 and TRBJ2-3; no clear D. The V and J ends lost 0 bases and 0 bases respectively, with 10 bases between them. This CDR3 has 16 amino acids. CDR1 and CDR2 (germline): LGHNA, YNFKEQ. CDR3 in amino acids: CASSQEADLSTDTQYF. In DNA form, the CDR3 reads TGTGCCAGCAGCCAAGAGGCTGATCTTAGCACAGATACGCAGTATTTT.

The chain joins TRBV14 to TRBJ2-1, with no clear D. CDR3 length: 12 residues. Per germline, CDR1 SGHDN and CDR2 FVKESK. Trimming removed 4 bases at V and 8 bases at J, with 9 bases between. Written as DNA, the CDR3 is TGTGCCAGCAGCCGGGCGGTGCATGAGCAGTTCTTC. Translation: CASSRAVHEQFF.

The J gene is TRBJ2-3, the V gene TRBV4-1, with D tentatively TRBD1 or TRBD2 (5 bases each). V shed 1 base and J shed 6 bases, with 17 bases lying between them. Germline V CDR1 and CDR2: MGHRA, YSYEKL. This CDR3 region has 16 residues. The CDR3 coding sequence is TGCGCCAGCAGCCAAGTTGGGGGATGGATACGGGATACGCAGTATTTT. Protein sequence: CASSQVGGWIRDTQYF.

This clonotype was recorded a few times. This chain uses TRBV28 with TRBJ2-3; D gene unclear. The CDR3 sequence is 14 residues long. The V gene lost 10 bases and the J gene lost 1 base, with 15 bases spanning the gap. The germline gives CDR1 MDHEN, CDR2 SYDVKM. CDR3 sequence reads: CANSPTTGTDTQYF. Written as DNA, the CDR3 is TGTGCCAACAGCCCTACTACGGGCACAGATACGCAGTATTTT.

This clonotype has more than one count but fewer than ten. The chain carries TRBV24-1 and TRBJ2-2; 7 bases align to TRBD2. This CDR3 contains 16 residues. From germline, CDR1 is KGHDR and CDR2 SFDVKD. With 4 bases clipped from V and 0 bases from J, the junction kept 4 bases outside the gene matches. CDR3 DNA: TGTGCCACCAGTGACCCCAGCGGGGCGAACACCGGGGAGCTGTTTTTT. Translating it yields CATSDPSGANTGELFF.

This clonotype came up a few times. The rearrangement uses TRBV5-4 and TRBJ2-2, with 10 positions matching TRBD2. The V and J ends lost 3 bases and 6 bases, in that order; junction bases with no gene match: 8. The CDR3 loop spans 16 amino acids. Germline CDR1 SGHNT, CDR2 YYREEE (reference sequence). In DNA form, the CDR3 reads TGTGCCAGCAGCTCATTTCTAGCGGGAGACTCCGGGGAGCTGTTTTTT. Translated, it gives CASSSFLAGDSGELFF. The variable domain in full, with the rest retrieved from reference TRBV5-4 and TRBJ2-2, is ETGVTQSPTHLIKTRGQQVTLRCSSQSGHNTVSWYQQALGQGPQFIFQYYREEENGRGNFPPRFSGLQFPNYSSELNVNALELDDSALYLCASSSFLAGDSGELFFGEGSRLTVL.

The chain has TRBV10-3 and TRBJ2-3; possible D gene TRBD1, 5 bases. Trimming cost V 7 bases and J 0 bases, with 8 bases left between them. In germline, CDR1 is ENHRY, CDR2 SYGVKD. CDR3 size: 13 residues. CDR3 sequence: CAIMTESTDTQYF. CDR3 sequence (DNA): TGTGCCATCATGACAGAGAGCACAGATACGCAGTATTTT.

This clonotype has only a few counts. The chain carries TRBV20-1 and TRBJ2-5; D unresolved. Trimming cost V 0 bases and J 4 bases, with 9 bases left between them. The CDR3 length is 13 residues. Germline-derived CDR1 and CDR2 are DFQATT and SNEGSKA (reference sequence). CDR3 nucleotides: TGCAGTGCTAGAGAAAGTAGATTAGAGACCCAGTACTTC. It is translated as CSARESRLETQYF.

The table lists this clonotype with many counts. This chain links TRBV2 with TRBJ1-2; unclear D gene. The V gene lost 2 bases and the J gene lost 0 bases, with 13 bases spanning the gap. Germline V gene lookup returns CDR1 SNHLY and CDR2 FYNNEI. This CDR3 contains 16 residues. The CDR3 region is CASSERQTVTNYGYTF. The CDR3, as DNA: TGTGCCAGCAGTGAAAGGCAAACAGTAACTAACTATGGCTACACCTTC.

This clonotype occurred a few times. This may be a read error: a much more frequent sequence differs by one nucleotide. This chain connects TRBV27 to TRBJ2-1; tentatively, D is TRBD2 (6 bases). This CDR3 comprises 13 residues. V was shortened by 6 bases and J by 3 bases, with 9 bases between the two germline ends. Germline V gene sequence: CDR1 MNHEY, CDR2 SMNVEV (reference sequence). The DNA for the CDR3 is TGTGCCAGCAGCGGGACTTACTACAATGAGCAGTTCTTC. It yields the protein CASSGTYYNEQFF.

This clonotype was seen repeatedly, ten times or more. CDR3 nucleotide sequence: TGTGCCAGCACTGAGCTGCGAGCTACGTACGAGCAGTACTTC. Its protein product is CASTELRATYEQYF. This chain connects TRBV2 to TRBJ2-7; D is undetermined. Trimming removed 7 bases from V and 4 bases from J, with 17 bases in between. This CDR3 contains 14 residues. Germline lookup yields CDR1 SNHLY and CDR2 FYNNEI.

V gene TRBV11-3 combines with J gene TRBJ2-1; D uncertain. V was clipped by 1 base and J by 1 base, with 8 bases between them. Germline values: CDR1 SGHNT, CDR2 YENEEA. CDR3 length equals 15 residues. CDR3 region: CASSLVVYSYNEQFF. The CDR3 DNA reads as TGTGCCAGCAGCTTAGTAGTATATTCCTACAATGAGCAGTTCTTC.

This clonotype was recorded many times. The chain couples TRBV28 to TRBJ2-7; 10 bases agree with TRBD2. This CDR3 has 13 residues. V lost 6 bases, J lost 3 bases, and 2 bases stayed unmatched. Germline-derived CDR1 and CDR2 are MDHEN and SYDVKM. This CDR3 is CASRGLADYEQYF. The CDR3 DNA follows: TGTGCCAGCAGAGGACTAGCGGACTACGAGCAGTACTTC.

The chain uses TRBV20-1 and TRBJ2-3; 9 nucleotides match TRBD2. This CDR3 comprises 16 residues. CDR1 and CDR2 from the germline V gene are DFQATT and SNEGSKA (reference sequence). The ends lost 2 bases at V and 2 bases at J; junction bases unmatched: 8. In nucleotides, the CDR3 is TGCAGTGCTAGACCCAGTCTAGCGGGACACACAGATACGCAGTATTTT. Translation gives CSARPSLAGHTDTQYF.

About this clonotype itself: This may come from a read error, since a much larger clone is one base off. The genes are TRBV25-1 and TRBJ2-1; tentatively, D is TRBD2 (6 bases). Germline-derived CDR1 and CDR2 are MGHDK and SYGVNS. V was trimmed by 1 base and J by 0 bases, leaving 7 bases between them. The CDR3 is made up of 15 amino acids. CDR3 amino acids: CASSELGLSYNEQFF. The DNA for the CDR3 is TGTGCCAGCAGTGAATTGGGACTCTCCTACAATGAGCAGTTCTTC.

This clonotype was observed at least ten times. The chain employs TRBV12-3 or TRBV12-4 and TRBJ1-5; D is undetermined. V was trimmed by 4 bases and J by 6 bases, leaving 19 bases between them. The CDR3 length is 16 residues. Here the CDR3 reads CASSSSSSNVGQPQHF. The CDR3 DNA is TGTGCCAGCAGTTCCAGTTCAAGTAACGTTGGTCAGCCCCAGCATTTT.

The genes are TRBV30 and TRBJ2-2; D might be TRBD1 (6 bases). In germline, CDR1 is GTSNPN, CDR2 SVGIG (reference sequence). With 0 bases removed from V and 6 bases from J, the gap between germline ends came to 26 bases. This CDR3 has 19 amino acids. CDR3 residues: CAWSVKGQGSGITPGELFF. The CDR3 coding sequence is TGTGCCTGGAGTGTAAAGGGACAAGGGTCAGGGATTACCCCCGGGGAGCTGTTTTTT.